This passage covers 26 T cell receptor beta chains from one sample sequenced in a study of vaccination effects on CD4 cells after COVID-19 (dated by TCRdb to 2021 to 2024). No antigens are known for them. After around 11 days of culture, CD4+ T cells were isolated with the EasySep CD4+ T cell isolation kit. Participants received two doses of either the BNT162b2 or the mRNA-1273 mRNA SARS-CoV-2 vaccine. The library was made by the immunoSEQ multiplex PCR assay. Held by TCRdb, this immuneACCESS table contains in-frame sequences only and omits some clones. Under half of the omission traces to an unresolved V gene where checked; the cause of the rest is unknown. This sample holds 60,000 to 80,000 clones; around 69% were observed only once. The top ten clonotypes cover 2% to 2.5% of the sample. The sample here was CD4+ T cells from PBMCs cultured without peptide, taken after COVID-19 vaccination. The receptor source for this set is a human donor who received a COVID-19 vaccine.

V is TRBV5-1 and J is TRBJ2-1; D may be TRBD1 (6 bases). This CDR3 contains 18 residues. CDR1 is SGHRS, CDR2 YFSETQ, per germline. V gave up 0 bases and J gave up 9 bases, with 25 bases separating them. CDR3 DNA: TGCGCCAGCAGCTTGGATGGGGCTGGGAGAGGGGGAGTGAGTGAGCAGTTCTTC. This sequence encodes CASSLDGAGRGGVSEQFF.

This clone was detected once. The CDR3 here is CASSSLGSTGELFF. CDR3 nucleotides: TGTGCCAGCAGTTCCCTAGGTAGCACCGGGGAGCTGTTTTTT. The chain employs TRBV6-5 and TRBJ2-2; no firm D call. The length of the CDR3 is 14 residues. With 4 bases removed from V and 4 bases from J, the gap between germline ends came to 10 bases. Germline CDR1 MNHEY, CDR2 SVGAGI.

The CDR3 DNA reads as TGTGCCAGTAGTATAGGGACAGGACGGGTGAGTGAGACCCAGTACTTC. Translation: CASSIGTGRVSETQYF. The rearrangement joins TRBV19 to TRBJ2-5, with 7 bases fitting TRBD1. Germline CDR1 and CDR2: LNHDA and SQIVND (reference sequence). Germline trimming cut 1 base from V and 5 bases from J; bases unmatched to any gene: 10. The CDR3 runs 16 residues.

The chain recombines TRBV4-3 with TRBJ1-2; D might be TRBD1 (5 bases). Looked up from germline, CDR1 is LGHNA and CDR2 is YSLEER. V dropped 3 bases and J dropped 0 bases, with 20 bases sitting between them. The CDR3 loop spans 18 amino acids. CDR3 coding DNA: TGCGCCAGCAGCCAGGTGGAAAGGATGACAGCCTCTAACTATGGCTACACCTTC. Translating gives CASSQVERMTASNYGYTF.

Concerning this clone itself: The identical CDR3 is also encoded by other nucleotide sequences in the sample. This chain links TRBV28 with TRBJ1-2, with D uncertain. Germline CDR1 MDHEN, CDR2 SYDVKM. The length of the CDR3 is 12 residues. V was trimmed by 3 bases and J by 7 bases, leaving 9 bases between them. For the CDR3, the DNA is TGTGCCAGCAGTTTTAGGGTAGGTGGCTACACCTTC. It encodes CASSFRVGGYTF.

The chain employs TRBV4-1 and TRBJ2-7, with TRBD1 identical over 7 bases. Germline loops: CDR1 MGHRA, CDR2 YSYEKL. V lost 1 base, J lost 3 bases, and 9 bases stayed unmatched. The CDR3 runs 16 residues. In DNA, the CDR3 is TGCGCCAGCAGCCAAGCTTTCGGGACAGTATTCTACGAGCAGTACGTC. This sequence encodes CASSQAFGTVFYEQYV.

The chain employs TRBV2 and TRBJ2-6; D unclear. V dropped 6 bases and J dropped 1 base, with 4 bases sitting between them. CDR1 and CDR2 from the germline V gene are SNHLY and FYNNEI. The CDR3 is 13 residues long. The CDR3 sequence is CASRLSGANVLTF. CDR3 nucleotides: TGTGCCAGCAGGTTGTCTGGGGCCAACGTCCTGACTTTC.

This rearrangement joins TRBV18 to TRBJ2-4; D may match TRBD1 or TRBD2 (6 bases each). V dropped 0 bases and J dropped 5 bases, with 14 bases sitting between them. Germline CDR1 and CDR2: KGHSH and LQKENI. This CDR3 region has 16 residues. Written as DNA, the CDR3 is TGTGCCAGCTCACCACCGAGAAGGGGGGAACAAAACATTCAGTACTTC. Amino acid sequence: CASSPPRRGEQNIQYF.

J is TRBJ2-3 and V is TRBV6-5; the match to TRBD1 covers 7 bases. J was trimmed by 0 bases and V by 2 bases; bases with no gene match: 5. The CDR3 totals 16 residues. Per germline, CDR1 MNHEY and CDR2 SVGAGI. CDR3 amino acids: CASSYRRGSSTDTQYF. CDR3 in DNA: TGTGCCAGCAGTTACCGCAGGGGGTCTAGCACAGATACGCAGTATTTT.

The DNA of the CDR3 is TGTGCCAGCAGCCCCAATGTCCAAAACATTCAGTACTTC. Encoded protein: CASSPNVQNIQYF. V is TRBV7-2 and J is TRBJ2-4; no clear D gene. Trimming left V 5 bases short and J 5 bases short, with 10 bases between. The CDR3 is made up of 13 amino acids. Per germline, CDR1 SGHTA and CDR2 FQGNSA.

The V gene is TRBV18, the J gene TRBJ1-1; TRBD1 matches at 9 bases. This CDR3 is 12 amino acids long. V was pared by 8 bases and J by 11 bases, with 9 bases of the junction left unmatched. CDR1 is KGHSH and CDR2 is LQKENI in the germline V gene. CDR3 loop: CASTAGTGLAFF. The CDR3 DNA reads TGTGCCAGCACAGCCGGGACAGGGTTGGCTTTCTTT.

CDR3 sequence (DNA): TGCGCCAGCAGCCGACTTGGGTCATTTGATACGCAGTATTTT. Translation: CASSRLGSFDTQYF. The chain recombines TRBV5-1 with TRBJ2-3; no clear D gene. Germline CDR1 reads SGHRS; CDR2 reads YFSETQ. V dropped 4 bases and J dropped 6 bases, with 15 bases sitting between them. The CDR3 contains 14 residues.

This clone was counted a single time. The CDR3 bases are TGTGCCAGCTCACCATCGGAGGGATGGGACGAGCAGTACGTC. It codes for CASSPSEGWDEQYV. The chain carries TRBV18 and TRBJ2-7; TRBD2 might be the D (6 bases). This CDR3 spans 14 amino acids. Trimming left V 2 bases short and J 5 bases short, with 13 bases between. Germline values: CDR1 KGHSH, CDR2 LQKENI.

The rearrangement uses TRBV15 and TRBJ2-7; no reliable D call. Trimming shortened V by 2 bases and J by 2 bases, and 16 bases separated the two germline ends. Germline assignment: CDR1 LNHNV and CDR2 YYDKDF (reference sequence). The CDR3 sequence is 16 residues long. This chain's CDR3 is CATSRSDSTEPYEQYV. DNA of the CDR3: TGTGCCACCAGCAGAAGCGACTCGACCGAGCCCTACGAGCAGTACGTC.

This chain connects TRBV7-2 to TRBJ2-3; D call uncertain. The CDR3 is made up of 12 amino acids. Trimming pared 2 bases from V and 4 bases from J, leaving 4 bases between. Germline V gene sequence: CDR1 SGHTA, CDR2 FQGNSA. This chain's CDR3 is CASSLFADTQYF. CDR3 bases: TGTGCCAGCAGCTTATTTGCAGATACGCAGTATTTT.

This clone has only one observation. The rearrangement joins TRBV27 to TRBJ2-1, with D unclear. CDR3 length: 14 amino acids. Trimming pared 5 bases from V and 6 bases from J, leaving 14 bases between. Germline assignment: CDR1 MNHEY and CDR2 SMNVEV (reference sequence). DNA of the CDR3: TGTGCCAGCAGTCGCTGGGTGGGTGGCAATGAGCAGTTCTTC. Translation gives CASSRWVGGNEQFF.

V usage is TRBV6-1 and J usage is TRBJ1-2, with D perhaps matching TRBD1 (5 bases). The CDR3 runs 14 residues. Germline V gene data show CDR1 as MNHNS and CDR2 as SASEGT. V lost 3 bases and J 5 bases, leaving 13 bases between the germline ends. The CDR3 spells CASSEGGAYYGYTF. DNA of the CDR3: TGTGCCAGCAGTGAGGGAGGGGCCTATTATGGCTACACCTTC.

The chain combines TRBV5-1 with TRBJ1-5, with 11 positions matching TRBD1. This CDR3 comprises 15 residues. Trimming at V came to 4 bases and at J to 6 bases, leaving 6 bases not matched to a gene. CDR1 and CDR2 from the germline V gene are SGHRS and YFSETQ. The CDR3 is CASSDGQGAAQPQHF. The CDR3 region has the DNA TGCGCCAGCAGCGACGGACAGGGGGCAGCTCAGCCCCAGCATTTT.

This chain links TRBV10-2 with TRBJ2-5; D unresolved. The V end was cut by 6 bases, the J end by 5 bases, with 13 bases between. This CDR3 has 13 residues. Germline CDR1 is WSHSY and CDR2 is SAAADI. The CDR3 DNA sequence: TGCGCCAGCAGACGCGTGGGCGGCGAGACCCAGTACTTC. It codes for CASRRVGGETQYF.

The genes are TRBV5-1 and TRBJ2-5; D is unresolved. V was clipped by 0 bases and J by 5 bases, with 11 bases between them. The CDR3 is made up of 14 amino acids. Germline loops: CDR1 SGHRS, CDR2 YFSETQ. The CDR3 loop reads CASSLGWVSETQYF. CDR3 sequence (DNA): TGCGCCAGCAGCTTGGGTTGGGTAAGCGAGACCCAGTACTTC.

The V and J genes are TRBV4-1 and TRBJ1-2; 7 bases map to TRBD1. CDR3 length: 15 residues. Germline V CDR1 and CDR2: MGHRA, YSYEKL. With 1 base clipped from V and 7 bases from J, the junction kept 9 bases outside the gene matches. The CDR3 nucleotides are TGCGCCAGCAGCCAAGGATCTGACAGGGTAGGTGGCTACACCTTC. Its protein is CASSQGSDRVGGYTF.

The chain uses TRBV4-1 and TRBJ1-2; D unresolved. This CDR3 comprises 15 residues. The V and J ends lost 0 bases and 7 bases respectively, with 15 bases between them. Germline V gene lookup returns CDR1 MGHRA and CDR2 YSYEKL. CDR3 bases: TGCGCCAGCAGCCAAGATAATACAAATACCCTTGGCTACACCTTC. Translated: CASSQDNTNTLGYTF.

In nucleotides, the CDR3 is TGTGCCAGCAGAAGAACCGGGACGGAAAGCTCTGGGGCCAACGTCCTGACTTTC. Translation gives CASRRTGTESSGANVLTF. The gene calls are TRBV13 and TRBJ2-6, with D perhaps TRBD1 or TRBD2 (5 bases each). CDR3 size: 18 residues. With 6 bases removed from V and 0 bases from J, the gap between germline ends came to 18 bases. Germline loops: CDR1 PRHDT, CDR2 FYEKMQ (reference sequence).

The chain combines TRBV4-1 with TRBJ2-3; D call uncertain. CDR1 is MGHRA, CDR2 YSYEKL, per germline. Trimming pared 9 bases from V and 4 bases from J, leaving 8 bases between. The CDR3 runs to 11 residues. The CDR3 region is CASSTADTQYF. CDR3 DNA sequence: TGCGCCAGTAGTACGGCAGATACGCAGTATTTT.

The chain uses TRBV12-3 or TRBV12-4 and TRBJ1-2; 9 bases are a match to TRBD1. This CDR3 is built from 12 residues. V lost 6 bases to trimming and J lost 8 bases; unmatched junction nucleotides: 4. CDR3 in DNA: TGTGCCAGCAGAACAGGGGGCTGGGGCTACACCTTC. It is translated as CASRTGGWGYTF.

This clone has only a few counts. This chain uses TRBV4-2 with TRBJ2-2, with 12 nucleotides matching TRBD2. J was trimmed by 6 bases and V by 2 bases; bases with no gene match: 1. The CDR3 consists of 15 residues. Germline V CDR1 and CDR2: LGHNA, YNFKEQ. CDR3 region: CASSQTSGGPGELFF. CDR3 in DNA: TGTGCCAGCAGCCAAACTAGCGGGGGGCCCGGGGAGCTGTTTTTT.